Listed below are T cell receptor beta chains from one sample, sequenced in a study of metastatic and nonmetastatic thyroid tumors. From the PCR reads, TCRdb re-called clones with MiXCR. The table has approximately 21,000 clones, more than 25% seen once. The sequenced material came from tumor tissue. The receptors stem from a female donor with papillary thyroid cancer or a benign thyroid nodule (not recorded which). Some clones in this sample may be carry-over from other donors' samples. Each CDR3 is given with its conserved first and last residue. D genes are given only for firm matches. Expanded clones are given a class, and other clones once, few, many or no size at all.

clone_size	v_call	j_call	d_call	cdr3_nt	cdr3_aa
NA	TRBV4-2	TRBJ1-1	TRBD1	TGTGCCAGCAGCCAAGATTCCAGGGGGTCCGGCACTGAAGCTTTCTTT	CASSQDSRGSGTEAFF
NA	TRBV5-1	TRBJ2-7	NA	TGCGCCAGCAGCTTGGGGGTCTCCCTAGGAGTTTTATCCTACGAGCAGTACTTC	CASSLGVSLGVLSYEQYF
NA	TRBV30	TRBJ2-7	NA	TGTGCCTGGAGCGATGGGACTGCTTCCTACGAGCAGTACTTC	CAWSDGTASYEQYF
many	TRBV11-2	TRBJ1-2	TRBD1	TGTGCCAGCAGATCCGGGACAGGTGCTTATGGCTACACCTTC	CASRSGTGAYGYTF
once	TRBV30	TRBJ2-7	TRBD2	TGTGCCTGGGTAACTAGCGGGAGAAACGAGCAGTACTTC	CAWVTSGRNEQYF
once	TRBV20-1	TRBJ2-5	NA	TGCAGTGCTAGAGATCCCCGACAGGTGAGGTGGACCCAGTACTTC	CSARDPRQVRWTQYF
many	TRBV9	TRBJ2-7	NA	TGTGCCAGCAGCGTAGGAGAGGGGGGAATCTCCTACGAGCAGTACTTC	CASSVGEGGISYEQYF
many	TRBV4-1	TRBJ2-3	NA	TGCGCCAGCAGCCAAGTGGTTGCGGGGACCACAGATACGCAGTATTTT	CASSQVVAGTTDTQYF
many	TRBV11-2	TRBJ2-5	TRBD2	TGTGCCAGCAGCTACACTAGCGGGGGTGCAGAGACCCAGTACTTC	CASSYTSGGAETQYF
many	TRBV20-1	TRBJ2-7	TRBD1	TGCAGTGCTGCCTCCTTTCAGGGGGCGGCGGACGAGCAGTACTTC	CSAASFQGAADEQYF
many	TRBV20-1	TRBJ1-3	TRBD1	TGCAGTGCTAGGCCGGACAGGGCCTCTGGAAACACCATATATTTT	CSARPDRASGNTIYF
NA	TRBV18	TRBJ1-2	NA	TGTGCCAGCTCACCTTGGAATGGTAACACCTTC	CASSPWNGNTF
few	TRBV25-1	TRBJ2-1	NA	TGTGCCAGCATTGGCCCACAGGTCTCTCTGGAGCAGTTCTTC	CASIGPQVSLEQFF
medium-sized	TRBV29-1	TRBJ1-2	TRBD1	TGCAGCGTAGCAACAGGGGACTATGGCTACACCTTC	CSVATGDYGYTF
many	TRBV5-1	TRBJ2-5	TRBD1	TGCGCCAGCAGCGTGGGACAGGAGGGAGAGACCCAGTACTTC	CASSVGQEGETQYF
NA	TRBV5-1	TRBJ1-2	TRBD1	TGCGCCAGCAGCCAGTGGACAGGGCAAGGGTATGGCTACACCTTC	CASSQWTGQGYGYTF
many	TRBV3-1	TRBJ2-3	NA	TGTGCCAGCAGCGTAGGAAATACGCAGTATTTT	CASSVGNTQYF
medium-sized	TRBV30	TRBJ1-2	NA	TGTGCCTGGACGTTAGCTAACTATGGCTACACCTTC	CAWTLANYGYTF